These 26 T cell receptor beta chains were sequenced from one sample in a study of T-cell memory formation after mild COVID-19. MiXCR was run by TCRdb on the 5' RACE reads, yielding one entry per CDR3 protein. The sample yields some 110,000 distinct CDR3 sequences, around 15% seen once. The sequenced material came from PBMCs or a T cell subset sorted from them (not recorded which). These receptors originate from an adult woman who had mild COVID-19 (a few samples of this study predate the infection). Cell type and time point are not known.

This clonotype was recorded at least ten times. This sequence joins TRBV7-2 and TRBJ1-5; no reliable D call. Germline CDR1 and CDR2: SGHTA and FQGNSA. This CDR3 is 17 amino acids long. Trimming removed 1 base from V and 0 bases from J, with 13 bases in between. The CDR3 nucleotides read TGTGCCAGCAGCTTAGGAGTGGACCGTTATAGCAATCAGCCCCAGCATTTT. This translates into CASSLGVDRYSNQPQHF.

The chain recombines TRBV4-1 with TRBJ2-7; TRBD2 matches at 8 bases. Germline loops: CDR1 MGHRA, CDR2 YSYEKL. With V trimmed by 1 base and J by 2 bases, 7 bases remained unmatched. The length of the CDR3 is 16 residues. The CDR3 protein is CASSQGSGGGTYEQYF. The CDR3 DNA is TGCGCCAGCAGCCAAGGATCCGGGGGGGGAACCTACGAGCAGTACTTC.

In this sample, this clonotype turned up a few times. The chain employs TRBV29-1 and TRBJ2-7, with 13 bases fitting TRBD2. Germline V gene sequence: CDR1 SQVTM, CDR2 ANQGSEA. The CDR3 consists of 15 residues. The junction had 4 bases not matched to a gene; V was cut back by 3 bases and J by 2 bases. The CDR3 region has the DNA TGCAGCGTTGATGGGACTAGCGGGGTGCCCTACGAGCAGTACTTC. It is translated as CSVDGTSGVPYEQYF.

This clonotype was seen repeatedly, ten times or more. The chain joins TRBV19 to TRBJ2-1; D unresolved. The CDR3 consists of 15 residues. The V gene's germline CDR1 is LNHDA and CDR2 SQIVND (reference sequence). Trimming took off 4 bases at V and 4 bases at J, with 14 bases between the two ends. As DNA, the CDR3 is TGTGCCAGTAGTACTCTCACAGTAGGTTACAATGAGCAGTTCTTC. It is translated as CASSTLTVGYNEQFF.

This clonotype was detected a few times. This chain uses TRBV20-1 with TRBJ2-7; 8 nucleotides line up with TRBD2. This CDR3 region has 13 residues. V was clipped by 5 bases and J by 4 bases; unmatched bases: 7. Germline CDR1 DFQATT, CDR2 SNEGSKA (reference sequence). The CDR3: CSALGGRSYEQYF. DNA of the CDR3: TGCAGTGCTTTGGGCGGGAGGTCTTACGAGCAGTACTTC.

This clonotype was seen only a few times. CDR3 nucleotides: TGCAGTGCTAGACCTGGACAGGAGAATTCACCCCTCCACTTT. Translating gives CSARPGQENSPLHF. V usage is TRBV20-1 and J usage is TRBJ1-6, with 7 bases that match TRBD1. This CDR3 has 14 amino acids. J lost 7 bases, V lost 2 bases, and 5 bases had no gene match. Per the germline V gene, CDR1 is DFQATT and CDR2 is SNEGSKA (reference sequence).

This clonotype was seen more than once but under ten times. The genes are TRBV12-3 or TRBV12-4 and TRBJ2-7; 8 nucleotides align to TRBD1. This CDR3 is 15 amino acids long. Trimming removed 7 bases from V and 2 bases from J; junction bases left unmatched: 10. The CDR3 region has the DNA TGTGCCAGCACCCAAACTGGACAGGGCCCCTACGAGCAGTACTTC. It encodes CASTQTGQGPYEQYF.

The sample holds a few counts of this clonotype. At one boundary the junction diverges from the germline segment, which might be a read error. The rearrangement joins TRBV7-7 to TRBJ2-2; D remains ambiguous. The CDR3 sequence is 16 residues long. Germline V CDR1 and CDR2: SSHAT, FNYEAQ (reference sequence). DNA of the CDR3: TGTGCTAGCAGCTTAGGCAGTCCCGGAAACACCGGGGAGCTGTTTTTT. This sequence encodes CASSLGSPGNTGELFF.

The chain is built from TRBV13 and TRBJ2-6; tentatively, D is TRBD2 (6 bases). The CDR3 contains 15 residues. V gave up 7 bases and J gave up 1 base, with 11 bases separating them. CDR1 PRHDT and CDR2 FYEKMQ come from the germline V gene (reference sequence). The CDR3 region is CASKFGGSGANVLTF. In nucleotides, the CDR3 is TGTGCCAGCAAGTTCGGGGGATCTGGGGCCAACGTCCTGACTTTC.

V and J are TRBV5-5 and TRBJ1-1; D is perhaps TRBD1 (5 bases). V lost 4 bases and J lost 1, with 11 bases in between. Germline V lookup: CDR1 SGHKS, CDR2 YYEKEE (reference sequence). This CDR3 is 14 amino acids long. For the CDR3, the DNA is TGTGCCAGCAGCGGAGGGGTCGCGAACACTGAAGCTTTCTTT. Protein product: CASSGGVANTEAFF.

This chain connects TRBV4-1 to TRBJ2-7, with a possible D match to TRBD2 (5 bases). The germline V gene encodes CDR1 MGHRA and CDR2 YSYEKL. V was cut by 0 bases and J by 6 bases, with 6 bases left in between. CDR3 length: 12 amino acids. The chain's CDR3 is CASSQDGLEQYF. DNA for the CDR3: TGCGCCAGCAGCCAAGACGGACTCGAGCAGTACTTC.

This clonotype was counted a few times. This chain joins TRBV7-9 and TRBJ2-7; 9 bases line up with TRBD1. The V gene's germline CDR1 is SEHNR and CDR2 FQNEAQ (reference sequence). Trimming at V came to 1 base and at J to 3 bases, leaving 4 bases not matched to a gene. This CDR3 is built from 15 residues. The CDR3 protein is CASSLGRQGGYEQYF. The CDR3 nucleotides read TGTGCCAGCAGCTTAGGGAGACAGGGGGGCTACGAGCAGTACTTC.

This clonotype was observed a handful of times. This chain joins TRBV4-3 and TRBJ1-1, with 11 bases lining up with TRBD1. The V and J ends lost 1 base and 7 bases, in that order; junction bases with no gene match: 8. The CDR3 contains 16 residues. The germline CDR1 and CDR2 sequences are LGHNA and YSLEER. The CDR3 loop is CASSQATGTGGNEAFF. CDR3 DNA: TGCGCCAGCAGCCAAGCGACCGGGACAGGGGGAAATGAAGCTTTCTTT.

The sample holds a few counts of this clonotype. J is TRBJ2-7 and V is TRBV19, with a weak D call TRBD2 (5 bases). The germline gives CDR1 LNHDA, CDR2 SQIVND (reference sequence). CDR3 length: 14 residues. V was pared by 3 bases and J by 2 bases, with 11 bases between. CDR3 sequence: CASSMTLAPYEQYF. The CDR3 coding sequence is TGTGCCAGTAGTATGACTCTAGCCCCCTACGAGCAGTACTTC.

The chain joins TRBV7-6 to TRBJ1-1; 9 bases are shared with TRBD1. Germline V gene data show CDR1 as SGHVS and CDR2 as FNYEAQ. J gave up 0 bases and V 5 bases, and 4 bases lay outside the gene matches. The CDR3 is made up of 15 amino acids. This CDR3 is CASSAGQGMNTEAFF. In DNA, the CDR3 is TGTGCCAGCAGCGCCGGACAGGGGATGAACACTGAAGCTTTCTTT.

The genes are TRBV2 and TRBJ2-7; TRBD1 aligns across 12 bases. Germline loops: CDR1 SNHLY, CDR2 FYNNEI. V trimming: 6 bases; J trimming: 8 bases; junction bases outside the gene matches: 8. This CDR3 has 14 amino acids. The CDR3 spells CASRTGTGGLKQYF. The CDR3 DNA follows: TGTGCCAGCAGAACCGGGACAGGGGGCCTAAAGCAGTACTTC.

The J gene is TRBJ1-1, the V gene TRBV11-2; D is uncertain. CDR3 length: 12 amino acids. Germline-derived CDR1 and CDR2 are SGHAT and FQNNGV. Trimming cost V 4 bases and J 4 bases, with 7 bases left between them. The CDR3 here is CASSSGSTEAFF. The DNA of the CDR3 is TGTGCCAGCAGCTCTGGATCCACTGAAGCTTTCTTT.

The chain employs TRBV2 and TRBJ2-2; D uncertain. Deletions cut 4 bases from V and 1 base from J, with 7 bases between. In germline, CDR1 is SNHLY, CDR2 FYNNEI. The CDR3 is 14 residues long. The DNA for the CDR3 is TGTGCCAGCAGTGTGGGTGTGAACACCGGGGAGCTGTTTTTT. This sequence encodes CASSVGVNTGELFF.

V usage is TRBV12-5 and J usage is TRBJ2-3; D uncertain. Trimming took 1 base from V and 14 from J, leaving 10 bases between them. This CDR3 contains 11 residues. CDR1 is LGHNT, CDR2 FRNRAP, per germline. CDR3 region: CASGLDRETYF. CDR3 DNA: TGTGCTAGTGGTTTGGATCGAGAGACGTATTTT.

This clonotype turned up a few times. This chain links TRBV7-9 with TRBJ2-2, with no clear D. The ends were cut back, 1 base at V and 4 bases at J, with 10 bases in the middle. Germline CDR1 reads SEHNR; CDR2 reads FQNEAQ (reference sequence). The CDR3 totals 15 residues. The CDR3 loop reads CASSLETEGTGELFF. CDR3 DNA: TGTGCCAGCAGCTTAGAGACCGAAGGCACCGGGGAGCTGTTTTTT.

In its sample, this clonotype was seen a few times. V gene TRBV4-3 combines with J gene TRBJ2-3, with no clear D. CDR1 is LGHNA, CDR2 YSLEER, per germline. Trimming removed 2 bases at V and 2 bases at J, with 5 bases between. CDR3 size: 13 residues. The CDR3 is CASSQYHTDTQYF. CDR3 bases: TGCGCCAGCAGCCAATACCACACAGATACGCAGTATTTT.

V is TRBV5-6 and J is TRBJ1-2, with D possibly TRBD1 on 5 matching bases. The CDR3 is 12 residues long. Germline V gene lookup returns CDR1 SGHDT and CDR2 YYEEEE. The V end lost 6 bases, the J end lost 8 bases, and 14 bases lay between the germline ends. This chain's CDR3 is CASTQTGDGYTF. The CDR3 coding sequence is TGTGCCAGCACTCAAACAGGTGACGGCTACACCTTC.

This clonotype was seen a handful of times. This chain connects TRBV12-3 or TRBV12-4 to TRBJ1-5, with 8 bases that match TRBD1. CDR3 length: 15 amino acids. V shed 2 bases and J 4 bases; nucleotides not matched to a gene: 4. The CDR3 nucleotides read TGTGCCAGCAGTTTATCGACAGGGGTTAATCAGCCCCAGCATTTT. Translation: CASSLSTGVNQPQHF.

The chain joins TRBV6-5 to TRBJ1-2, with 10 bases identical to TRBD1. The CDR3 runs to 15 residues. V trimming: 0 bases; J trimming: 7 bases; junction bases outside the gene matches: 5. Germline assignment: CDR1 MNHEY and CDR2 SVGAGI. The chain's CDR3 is CASSYSSRDRGGYTF. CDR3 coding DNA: TGTGCCAGCAGTTACTCGTCCCGGGACAGGGGTGGCTACACCTTC.

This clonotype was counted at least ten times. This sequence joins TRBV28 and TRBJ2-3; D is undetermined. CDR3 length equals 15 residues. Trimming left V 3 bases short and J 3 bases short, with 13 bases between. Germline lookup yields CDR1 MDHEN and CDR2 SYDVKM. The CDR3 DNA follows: TGTGCCAGCAGTTTGCTTTCGGGTTCGACAGATACGCAGTATTTT. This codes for CASSLLSGSTDTQYF.

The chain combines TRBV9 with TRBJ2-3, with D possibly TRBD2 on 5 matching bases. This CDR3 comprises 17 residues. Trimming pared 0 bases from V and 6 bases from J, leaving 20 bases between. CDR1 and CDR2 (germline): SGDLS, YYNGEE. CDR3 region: CASSVEALEPGSDTQYF. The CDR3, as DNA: TGTGCCAGCAGCGTAGAGGCACTAGAGCCGGGGTCGGATACGCAGTATTTT.